This TCR beta chain was observed in a study of control samples from healthy donors and cancer patients. Germline assignment: CDR1 GTSNPN and CDR2 SVGIG (reference sequence). Trimming left V 4 bases short and J 2 bases short, with 9 bases between. The CDR3 has 13 amino acids. Some clones are missing from TCRdb's copy, which holds only in-frame ones; the method was immunoSEQ multiplex PCR. The sample records roughly 92,000 clones, about 89% being singletons. This clonotype was obtained from a woman in her sixties or seventies in good health. The material sequenced was blood. V is TRBV30 and J is TRBJ1-3, with a possible D match to TRBD1 (5 bases). CDR3 region: CAWKVQAGNTIYF. CDR3 nucleotide sequence: TGTGCCTGGAAGGTACAGGCTGGAAACACCATATATTTT.